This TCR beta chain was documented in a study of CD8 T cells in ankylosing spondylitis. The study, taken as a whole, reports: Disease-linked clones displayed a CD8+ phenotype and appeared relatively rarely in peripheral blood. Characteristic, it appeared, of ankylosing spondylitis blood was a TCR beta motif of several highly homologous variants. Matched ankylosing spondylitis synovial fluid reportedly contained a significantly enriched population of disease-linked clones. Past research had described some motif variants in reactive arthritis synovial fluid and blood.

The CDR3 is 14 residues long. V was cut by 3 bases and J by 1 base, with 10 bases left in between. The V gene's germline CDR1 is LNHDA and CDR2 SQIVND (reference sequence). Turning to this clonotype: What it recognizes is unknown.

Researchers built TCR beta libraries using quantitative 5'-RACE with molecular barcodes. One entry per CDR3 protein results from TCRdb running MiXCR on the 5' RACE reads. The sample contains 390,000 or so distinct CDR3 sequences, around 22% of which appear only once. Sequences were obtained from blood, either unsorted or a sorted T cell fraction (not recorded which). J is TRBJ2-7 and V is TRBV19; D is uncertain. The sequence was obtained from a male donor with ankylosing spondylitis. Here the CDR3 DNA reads TGTGCCAGTAGTATTTGGAAGGATTCCTACGAGCAGTACTTC. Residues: CASSIWKDSYEQYF. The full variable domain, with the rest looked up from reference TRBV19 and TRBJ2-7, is DGGITQSPKYLFRKEGQNVTLSCEQNLNHDAMYWYRQDPGQGLRLIYYSQIVNDFQKGDIAEGYSVSREKKESFPLTVTSAQKNPTAFYLCASSIWKDSYEQYFGPGTRLTVT.